This entry is about one TCR beta chain. Germline V lookup: CDR1 SGHAT, CDR2 FQDESV (reference sequence). The length of the CDR3 is 14 residues. V gave up 2 bases and J gave up 0 bases, with 6 bases separating them. Participants were aged about 18 to 95 years, lived in about 26 US areas, and enrolled virtually. Which cohort a participant joined came from the clinical history participants gave. Some clones are missing from TCRdb's copy, which holds only in-frame ones; the method was immunoSEQ multiplex PCR. The table lists 200,000 to 250,000 clones, roughly four fifths of them singletons, with approximately 2% in the top ten. The source of the sample is a study of blood T cell repertoires in COVID-19. Study in general: COVID-19 samples from acute and convalescent phases originated in the United States, Italy and Spain.

This clonotype was sampled from a man in his sixties who had recovered from COVID-19. Source material: PBMCs or T cells enriched from blood (not recorded which). The chain employs TRBV11-1 and TRBJ2-3; D is ambiguous. DNA for the CDR3: TGTGCCAGCAGCTTATTATCTAGCACAGATACGCAGTATTTT. This encodes CASSLLSSTDTQYF.